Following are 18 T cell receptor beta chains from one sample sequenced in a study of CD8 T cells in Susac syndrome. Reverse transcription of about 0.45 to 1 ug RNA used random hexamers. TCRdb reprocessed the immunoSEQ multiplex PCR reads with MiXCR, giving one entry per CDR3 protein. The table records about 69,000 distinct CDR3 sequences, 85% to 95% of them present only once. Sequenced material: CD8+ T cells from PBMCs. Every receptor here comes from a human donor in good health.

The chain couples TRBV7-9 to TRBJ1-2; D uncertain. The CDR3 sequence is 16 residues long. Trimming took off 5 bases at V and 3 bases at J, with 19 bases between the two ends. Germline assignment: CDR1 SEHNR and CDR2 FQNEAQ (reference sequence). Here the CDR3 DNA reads TGTGCCAGCAGCAAACCGGCGCCAAAAGAGGACTATGGCTACACCTTC. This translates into CASSKPAPKEDYGYTF.

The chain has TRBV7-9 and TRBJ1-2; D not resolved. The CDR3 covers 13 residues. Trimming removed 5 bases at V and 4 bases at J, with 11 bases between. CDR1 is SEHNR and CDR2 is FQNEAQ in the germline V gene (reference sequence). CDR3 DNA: TGTGCCAGCAGCAATGACATCCCCTATGGCTACACCTTC. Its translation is CASSNDIPYGYTF.

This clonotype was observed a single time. For the CDR3, the DNA is TGCGCCAGCAGCCAAGAAGATGCGGGGACTGGAAACACCATATATTTT. Amino acid sequence: CASSQEDAGTGNTIYF. The chain is built from TRBV4-3 and TRBJ1-3; D ambiguous. The CDR3 length is 16 residues. Deletions cut 0 bases from V and 2 bases from J, with 11 bases between. Germline-derived CDR1 and CDR2 are LGHNA and YSLEER.

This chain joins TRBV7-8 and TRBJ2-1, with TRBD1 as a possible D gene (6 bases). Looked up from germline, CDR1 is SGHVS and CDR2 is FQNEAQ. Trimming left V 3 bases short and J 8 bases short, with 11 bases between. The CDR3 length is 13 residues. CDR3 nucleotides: TGTGCCAGCAGCTTCGGGACAAAGGATGAGCAGTTCTTC. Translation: CASSFGTKDEQFF.

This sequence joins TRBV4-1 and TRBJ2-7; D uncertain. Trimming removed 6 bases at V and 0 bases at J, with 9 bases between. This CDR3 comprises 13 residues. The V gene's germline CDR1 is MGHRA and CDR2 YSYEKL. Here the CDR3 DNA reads TGCGCCAGCAGTAATAGGGACTCCTACGAGCAGTACTTC. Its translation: CASSNRDSYEQYF.

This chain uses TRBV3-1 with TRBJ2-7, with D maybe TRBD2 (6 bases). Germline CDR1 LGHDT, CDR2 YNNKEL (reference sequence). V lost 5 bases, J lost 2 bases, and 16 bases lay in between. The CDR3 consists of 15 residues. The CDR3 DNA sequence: TGTGCCAGCAGCAATACCGGGACTGGAACCTACGAGCAGTACTTC. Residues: CASSNTGTGTYEQYF.

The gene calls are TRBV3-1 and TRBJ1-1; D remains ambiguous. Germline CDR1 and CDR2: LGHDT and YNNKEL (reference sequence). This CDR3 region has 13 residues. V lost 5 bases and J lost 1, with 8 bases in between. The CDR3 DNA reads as TGTGCCAGCAGCAGCCCCCAGAACACTGAAGCTTTCTTT. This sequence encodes CASSSPQNTEAFF. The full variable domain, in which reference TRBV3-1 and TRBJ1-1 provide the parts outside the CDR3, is DTAVSQTPKYLVTQMGNDKSIKCEQNLGHDTMYWYKQDSKKFLKIMFSYNNKELIINETVPNRFSPKSPDKAHLNLHINSLELGDSAVYFCASSSPQNTEAFFGQGTRLTVV.

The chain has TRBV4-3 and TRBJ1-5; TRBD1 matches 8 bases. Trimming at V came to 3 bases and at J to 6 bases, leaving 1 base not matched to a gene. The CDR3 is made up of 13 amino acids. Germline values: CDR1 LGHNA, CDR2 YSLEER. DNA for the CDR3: TGCGCCAGCAGCCAGGACAGGGTTCAGCCCCAGCATTTT. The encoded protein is CASSQDRVQPQHF.

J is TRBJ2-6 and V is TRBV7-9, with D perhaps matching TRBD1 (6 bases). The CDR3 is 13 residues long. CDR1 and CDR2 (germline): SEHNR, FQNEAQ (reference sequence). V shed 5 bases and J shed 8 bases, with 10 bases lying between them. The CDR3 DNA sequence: TGTGCCAGCAGCCTTACAGGGTCCAACGTCCTGACTTTC. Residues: CASSLTGSNVLTF.

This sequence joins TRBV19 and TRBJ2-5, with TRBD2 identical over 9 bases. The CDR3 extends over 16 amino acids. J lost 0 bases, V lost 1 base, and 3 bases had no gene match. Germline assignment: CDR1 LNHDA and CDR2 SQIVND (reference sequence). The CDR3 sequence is CASSIGSGGYQETQYF. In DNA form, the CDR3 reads TGTGCCAGTAGTATAGGCAGCGGGGGGTACCAAGAGACCCAGTACTTC.

The CDR3 sequence is CASSPDRDTAYEQYF. CDR3 sequence (DNA): TGCGCCAGCAGCCCGGACCGGGACACTGCCTACGAGCAGTACTTC. J is TRBJ2-7 and V is TRBV5-1; tentatively, D is TRBD1 (6 bases). CDR3 size: 15 residues. The V end was cut by 4 bases, the J end by 2 bases, with 16 bases between. The germline CDR1 and CDR2 sequences are SGHRS and YFSETQ.

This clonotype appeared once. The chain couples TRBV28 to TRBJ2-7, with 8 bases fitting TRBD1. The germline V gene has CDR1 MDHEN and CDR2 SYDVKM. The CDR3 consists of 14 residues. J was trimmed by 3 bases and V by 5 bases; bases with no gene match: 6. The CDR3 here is CASSPDRDYYEQYF. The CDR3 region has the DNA TGTGCCAGCAGTCCGGACAGGGATTACTACGAGCAGTACTTC.

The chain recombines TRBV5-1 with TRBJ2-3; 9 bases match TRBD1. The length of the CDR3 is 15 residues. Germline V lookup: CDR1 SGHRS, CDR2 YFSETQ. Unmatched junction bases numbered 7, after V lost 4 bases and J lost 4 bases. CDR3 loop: CASSQGTGSADTQYF. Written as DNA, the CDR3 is TGCGCCAGCAGCCAGGGGACAGGGTCAGCAGATACGCAGTATTTT.

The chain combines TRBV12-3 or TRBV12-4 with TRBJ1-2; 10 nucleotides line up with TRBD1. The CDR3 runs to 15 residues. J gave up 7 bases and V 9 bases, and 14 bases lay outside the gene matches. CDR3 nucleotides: TGTGCCAGTCGGGGCCAGGGACAGGGGATCTTTGGCTACACCTTC. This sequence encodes CASRGQGQGIFGYTF.

The CDR3 sequence: CASSEPRTGVYEQYF. The DNA for the CDR3 is TGTGCCAGCAGTGAACCTAGGACAGGGGTCTACGAGCAGTACTTC. V is TRBV25-1 and J is TRBJ2-7; TRBD1 matches at 9 bases. The germline V gene encodes CDR1 MGHDK and CDR2 SYGVNS. V lost 2 bases to trimming and J lost 3 bases; unmatched junction nucleotides: 5. This CDR3 has 15 amino acids.

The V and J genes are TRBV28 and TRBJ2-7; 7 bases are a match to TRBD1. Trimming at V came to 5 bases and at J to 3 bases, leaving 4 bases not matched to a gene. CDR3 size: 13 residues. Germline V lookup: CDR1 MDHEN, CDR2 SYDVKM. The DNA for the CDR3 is TGTGCCAGCAGTCTGGGACAGAACTACGAGCAGTACGTC. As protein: CASSLGQNYEQYV.

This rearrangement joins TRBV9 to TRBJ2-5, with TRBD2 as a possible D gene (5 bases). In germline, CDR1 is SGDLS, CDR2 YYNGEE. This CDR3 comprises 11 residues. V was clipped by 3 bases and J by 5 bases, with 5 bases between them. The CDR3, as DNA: TGTGCCAGCAGCGGCGGGGAGACCCAGTACTTC. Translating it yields CASSGGETQYF.

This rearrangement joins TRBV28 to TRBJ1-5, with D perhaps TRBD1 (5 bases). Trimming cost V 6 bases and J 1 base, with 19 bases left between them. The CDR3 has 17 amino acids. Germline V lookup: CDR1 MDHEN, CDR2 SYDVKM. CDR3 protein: CASRDGTQLLSNQPQHF. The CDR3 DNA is TGTGCCAGCAGAGACGGGACTCAACTCTTAAGCAATCAGCCCCAGCATTTT.